The 18 T cell receptor beta chains below were found in one sample sequenced in a study of CD8 T cells in ankylosing spondylitis. Study-level points and caveats: What seemed typical of ankylosing spondylitis blood was a TCR beta motif built from eight highly homologous variants.

These receptors lack a known antigen. TCRdb used MiXCR to reprocess the 5' RACE reads, holding one entry per CDR3 protein. The table lists around 490,000 distinct CDR3 sequences, about 5.7% of them singletons. Material: blood, either unsorted or a sorted T cell fraction (not recorded which). The source of these receptors is a male donor with ankylosing spondylitis.

This clonotype came up many times. The chain combines TRBV29-1 with TRBJ2-2, with 16 bases identical to TRBD2. J lost 1 base, V lost 3 bases, and 2 bases had no gene match. Germline V CDR1 and CDR2: SQVTM, ANQGSEA. The CDR3 is made up of 17 amino acids. This chain's CDR3 is CSVEGLAGGVNTGELFF. The CDR3 DNA reads as TGCAGCGTTGAGGGACTAGCGGGGGGGGTGAACACCGGGGAGCTGTTTTTT.

V usage is TRBV7-2 and J usage is TRBJ2-5, with TRBD2 as a possible D gene (5 bases). V lost 1 base and J lost 5, with 14 bases in between. The germline V gene encodes CDR1 SGHTA and CDR2 FQGNSA. CDR3 length: 15 residues. DNA of the CDR3: TGTGCCAGCAGCTTAGGTGTCCTAGCCGGGGAGACCCAGTACTTC. It specifies CASSLGVLAGETQYF.

In this sample, this clonotype turned up many times. The V gene is TRBV9, the J gene TRBJ2-6; no firm D call. V was shortened by 4 bases and J by 5 bases, with 7 bases between the two germline ends. Per the germline V gene, CDR1 is SGDLS and CDR2 is YYNGEE. The CDR3 is made up of 13 amino acids. The CDR3 spells CASSLSWANVLTF. Written as DNA, the CDR3 is TGTGCCAGCAGCCTCTCGTGGGCCAACGTCCTGACTTTC.

This chain uses TRBV3-1 with TRBJ2-3; D perhaps matches TRBD1 (6 bases). The germline V gene encodes CDR1 LGHDT and CDR2 YNNKEL (reference sequence). V lost 6 bases to trimming and J lost 0 bases, with 16 bases between them. CDR3 length: 16 amino acids. CDR3 DNA sequence: TGTGCCAGCAGGACCGGGACACCTTCTAGCACAGATACGCAGTATTTT. Residues: CASRTGTPSSTDTQYF.

This clonotype has a count of ten or more. This chain joins TRBV12-3 or TRBV12-4 and TRBJ1-2, with unresolved D. CDR3 length: 12 residues. V lost 3 bases to trimming and J lost 8 bases, with 10 bases between them. CDR3: CASSLETLGYTF. As DNA, the CDR3 is TGTGCCAGCAGTTTGGAGACGCTCGGCTACACCTTC.

This clonotype was observed at least ten times. The genes are TRBV20-1 and TRBJ2-4, with D perhaps matching TRBD1 (6 bases). CDR3 length equals 17 residues. Per germline, CDR1 DFQATT and CDR2 SNEGSKA (reference sequence). V shed 3 bases and J shed 1 base, with 19 bases lying between them. CDR3 sequence reads: CSARGDRILDAKNIQYF. CDR3 in DNA: TGCAGTGCTAGGGGAGACAGGATTCTGGACGCCAAAAACATTCAGTACTTC.

The sample holds many counts of this clonotype. V usage is TRBV5-1 and J usage is TRBJ2-5, with D uncertain. The germline V gene has CDR1 SGHRS and CDR2 YFSETQ. This CDR3 region has 15 residues. Trimming shortened V by 4 bases and J by 2 bases, and 15 bases separated the two germline ends. DNA for the CDR3: TGCGCCAGCAGCCTCATTGGATCATCTCAAGAGACCCAGTACTTC. Residues: CASSLIGSSQETQYF. Full variable domain (rest looked up from reference TRBV5-1 and TRBJ2-5): KAGVTQTPRYLIKTRGQQVTLSCSPISGHRSVSWYQQTPGQGLQFLFEYFSETQRNKGNFPGRFSGRQFSNSRSEMNVSTLELGDSALYLCASSLIGSSQETQYFGPGTRLLVL.

The chain carries TRBV2 and TRBJ1-6; D ambiguous. The CDR3 length is 13 residues. The germline V gene has CDR1 SNHLY and CDR2 FYNNEI. Trimming removed 2 bases at V and 8 bases at J, with 7 bases between. The CDR3 bases are TGTGCCAGCAGTGAAAGTAGTCATTCACCCCTCCACTTT. Protein sequence: CASSESSHSPLHF.

This clonotype was detected ten times or more. This rearrangement joins TRBV7-9 to TRBJ2-5; D remains unclear. Germline V gene sequence: CDR1 SEHNR, CDR2 FQNEAQ (reference sequence). Trimming took off 5 bases at V and 3 bases at J, with 4 bases between the two ends. The CDR3 sequence is 11 residues long. CDR3 DNA sequence: TGTGCCAGCAGCACAGAAGAGACCCAGTACTTC. This codes for CASSTEETQYF.

The sample holds many counts of this clonotype. J is TRBJ1-5 and V is TRBV28; D ambiguous. The CDR3 totals 12 residues. CDR1 and CDR2 from the germline V gene are MDHEN and SYDVKM. V was trimmed by 7 bases and J by 3 bases, leaving 7 bases between them. The DNA for the CDR3 is TGTGCCAGCAACTGGGTCAATCAGCCCCAGCATTTT. Protein product: CASNWVNQPQHF.

This clonotype occurred many times. This chain joins TRBV5-1 and TRBJ2-2; D uncertain. V lost 2 bases and J 3 bases, leaving 11 bases between the germline ends. From germline, CDR1 is SGHRS and CDR2 YFSETQ. CDR3 length: 15 residues. CDR3 amino acids: CASSFNPGDTGELFF. CDR3 coding DNA: TGCGCCAGCAGCTTTAATCCGGGTGACACCGGGGAGCTGTTTTTT.

This clonotype was counted at least ten times. The rearrangement joins TRBV4-3 to TRBJ2-4, with TRBD2 matching over 9 bases. V lost 3 bases, J lost 5 bases, and 14 bases stayed unmatched. This CDR3 region has 18 residues. The germline CDR1 and CDR2 sequences are LGHNA and YSLEER. CDR3 bases: TGCGCCAGCAGCCAGTACGGGTCGGCGGGAGGGCTTGAAAACATTCAGTACTTC. This sequence encodes CASSQYGSAGGLENIQYF.

There are many counts of this clonotype. V and J are TRBV20-1 and TRBJ2-1, with TRBD2 identical over 10 bases. Germline V gene data show CDR1 as DFQATT and CDR2 as SNEGSKA (reference sequence). The CDR3 has 15 amino acids. The V segment lost 3 bases and the J segment 7 bases; nucleotides outside the gene matches: 9. CDR3 coding DNA: TGCAGTGCTAGGCGAGCGGGAGGGCCGGGGAATGAGCAGTTCTTC. This encodes CSARRAGGPGNEQFF.

This clonotype has ten or more counts. V is TRBV5-1 and J is TRBJ1-2, with TRBD1 matching 10 bases. The CDR3 is made up of 15 amino acids. Trimming removed 3 bases from V and 8 bases from J; junction bases left unmatched: 10. Per the germline V gene, CDR1 is SGHRS and CDR2 is YFSETQ. The CDR3 DNA reads as TGCGCCAGCAGCTCAACCGGTGACAGGGGGCAAGGCTACACCTTC. This sequence encodes CASSSTGDRGQGYTF.

At least ten counts were recorded for this clonotype. The CDR3 region has the DNA TGCAGTGCTAGGAGGGGACAGTCCCCTCGGGCCCAGTACTTC. As protein: CSARRGQSPRAQYF. The chain links TRBV20-1 to TRBJ2-5; 7 bases agree with TRBD1. The CDR3 contains 14 residues. Losses at the gene ends were 3 bases for V and 9 bases for J; bases not matched to a gene: 13. The germline V gene encodes CDR1 DFQATT and CDR2 SNEGSKA (reference sequence).

This clonotype has a handful of counts. This sequence joins TRBV20-1 and TRBJ2-7, with D maybe TRBD1 (6 bases). V was trimmed by 0 bases and J by 1 base, leaving 13 bases between them. CDR1 and CDR2 (germline): DFQATT, SNEGSKA (reference sequence). The CDR3 loop spans 15 amino acids. CDR3 coding DNA: TGCAGTGCTAGAGATCCAGGGGCGGCATCCTACGAGCAGTACTTC. This translates into CSARDPGAASYEQYF.

The rearrangement links TRBV6-5 to TRBJ2-7; 8 bases match TRBD1. V was pared by 4 bases and J by 3 bases, with 8 bases of the junction left unmatched. This CDR3 comprises 15 residues. Germline-derived CDR1 and CDR2 are MNHEY and SVGAGI. The CDR3, as DNA: TGTGCCAGCAGTTTTCAGGGGGCAGGAGGCTACGAGCAGTACTTC. Protein product: CASSFQGAGGYEQYF.

CDR3 sequence: CASSLGLRGPTGELFF. The DNA of the CDR3 is TGTGCCAGCAGTTTAGGCCTACGGGGCCCCACCGGGGAGCTGTTTTTT. This sequence joins TRBV27 and TRBJ2-2, with D tentatively TRBD1 or TRBD2 (5 bases each). Trimming stripped 2 bases from V and 4 bases from J, with 14 bases between. Germline values: CDR1 MNHEY, CDR2 SMNVEV (reference sequence). The CDR3 length is 16 residues.